The next 16 T cell receptor beta chains were all read from a single sample in a study of CD8 T cells in Susac syndrome. cDNA came from around 0.54 to 1 ug RNA primed by random hexamers. TCRdb fed the immunoSEQ multiplex PCR reads into MiXCR, producing one record per CDR3 protein. The sample gives about 150,000 distinct CDR3 sequences, roughly 95% of which show up once; 0.15% is in the top ten. Sequenced: CD8+ T cells from PBMCs. These receptors were taken from a human donor with multiple sclerosis.

The gene calls are TRBV12-3 or TRBV12-4 and TRBJ2-3, with D maybe TRBD2 (6 bases). V was trimmed by 7 bases and J by 0 bases, leaving 14 bases between them. CDR3 length: 15 residues. The CDR3 DNA is TGTGCCAGCAATAACCGGGGGACTAGCACAGATACGCAGTATTTT. This gives the protein CASNNRGTSTDTQYF.

The chain joins TRBV23-1 to TRBJ2-3; TRBD2 agrees at 10 bases. TRBV23-1 is flagged as an ORF with uncertain function. V shed 3 bases and J 2 bases; nucleotides not matched to a gene: 11. The CDR3 consists of 18 residues. The CDR3 DNA follows: TGCGCCAGCAGTCAGCCCGGACTGCTAGCGGGGGTCACAGATACGCAGTATTTT. It is translated as CASSQPGLLAGVTDTQYF.

The V call is TRBV4-1, the J call TRBJ1-1; the D gene is possibly TRBD1 (6 bases). In germline, CDR1 is MGHRA, CDR2 YSYEKL. This CDR3 spans 13 amino acids. Trimming removed 8 bases at V and 2 bases at J, with 12 bases between. In DNA, the CDR3 is TGCGCCAGCCAGGGGACGGCTAACACTGAAGCTTTCTTT. Amino acid sequence: CASQGTANTEAFF.

The gene calls are TRBV3-1 and TRBJ1-4; D gene unclear. This CDR3 is built from 16 residues. Germline V CDR1 and CDR2: LGHDT, YNNKEL (reference sequence). V was cut by 0 bases and J by 8 bases, with 16 bases left in between. The CDR3 here is CASSQDLTDRYEKLFF. CDR3 DNA sequence: TGTGCCAGCAGCCAAGACTTGACGGACCGCTACGAAAAACTGTTTTTT. The whole variable domain, remainder taken from reference TRBV3-1 and TRBJ1-4, is DTAVSQTPKYLVTQMGNDKSIKCEQNLGHDTMYWYKQDSKKFLKIMFSYNNKELIINETVPNRFSPKSPDKAHLNLHINSLELGDSAVYFCASSQDLTDRYEKLFFGSGTQLSVL.

J is TRBJ2-3 and V is TRBV20-1; 7 nucleotides line up with TRBD1. The CDR3 has 14 residues. Per germline, CDR1 DFQATT and CDR2 SNEGSKA (reference sequence). J lost 14 bases, V lost 0 bases, and 14 bases had no gene match. CDR3 region: CSARDRQGLMGPYF. As DNA, the CDR3 is TGCAGTGCTAGAGACCGACAGGGCCTGATGGGGCCGTATTTT.

The chain links TRBV20-1 to TRBJ1-1; the D is unclear. The ends were cut back, 5 bases at V and 2 bases at J, with 15 bases in the middle. This CDR3 has 14 amino acids. Germline V gene data show CDR1 as DFQATT and CDR2 as SNEGSKA (reference sequence). The CDR3 DNA reads as TGCAGTGCTGATCCCCGACGGCCTAACACTGAAGCTTTCTTT. It specifies CSADPRRPNTEAFF.

V and J are TRBV27 and TRBJ1-2, with D maybe TRBD1 (5 bases). V was shortened by 3 bases and J by 3 bases, with 8 bases between the two germline ends. The CDR3 sequence is 13 residues long. CDR1 and CDR2 (germline): MNHEY, SMNVEV (reference sequence). CDR3 sequence: CASSFGTDYGYTF. The CDR3 nucleotides read TGTGCCAGCAGTTTCGGGACGGACTATGGCTACACCTTC.

The rearrangement links TRBV11-2 to TRBJ2-1, with 10 nucleotides matching TRBD2. The CDR3 consists of 16 residues. J lost 5 bases, V lost 4 bases, and 8 bases had no gene match. CDR1 SGHAT and CDR2 FQNNGV come from the germline V gene. CDR3 bases: TGTGCCAGCAGCTATCTAGCGGGGGAAGCGGACAATGAGCAGTTCTTC. Its translation: CASSYLAGEADNEQFF.

As regards this clonotype: The junction and the germline gene differ at one end; a read error may be behind it. CDR3 sequence: CASSASSGSNHPQHF. The CDR3 DNA is TGTGCCAGCAGCGCCTCGTCGGGTAGCAATCACCCCCAGCATTTT. The chain joins TRBV9 to TRBJ1-5, with D uncertain. This CDR3 comprises 15 residues. Germline assignment: CDR1 SGDLS and CDR2 YYNGEE. The entire variable domain, with the rest obtained from reference TRBV9 and TRBJ1-5, is as follows: DSGVTQTPKHLITATGQRVTLRCSPRSGDLSVYWYQQSLDQGLQFLIQYYNGEERAKGNILERFSAQQFPDLHSELNLSSLELGDSALYFCASSASSGSNHPQHFGDGTRLSIL.

A single count supports this clonotype. V is TRBV27 and J is TRBJ2-7; 10 bases are shared with TRBD1. Germline loops: CDR1 MNHEY, CDR2 SMNVEV (reference sequence). The J segment lost 4 bases and the V segment lost 6 bases, leaving 6 bases of the junction unmatched. The CDR3 is 14 amino acids. CDR3 in amino acids: CASSYQGQGYEQYF. CDR3 nucleotides: TGTGCCAGCAGCTATCAGGGACAGGGGTACGAGCAGTACTTC.

This chain connects TRBV27 to TRBJ2-5; D unclear. The CDR3 spans 13 residues. V lost 3 bases and J 1 base, leaving 6 bases between the germline ends. Germline V gene data show CDR1 as MNHEY and CDR2 as SMNVEV (reference sequence). The CDR3 region is CASSLRPQETQYF. In DNA, the CDR3 is TGTGCCAGCAGTTTGCGTCCCCAAGAGACCCAGTACTTC.

The V and J genes are TRBV29-1 and TRBJ2-5; D gene unclear. The CDR3 runs 16 residues. Germline assignment: CDR1 SQVTM and CDR2 ANQGSEA. V was clipped by 0 bases and J by 2 bases, with 16 bases between them. The CDR3, as DNA: TGCAGCGTTGAAGATGGCCGTGAGACCAGTCAAGAGACCCAGTACTTC. It is translated as CSVEDGRETSQETQYF.

The rearrangement joins TRBV27 to TRBJ1-2; D remains unclear. CDR1 and CDR2 (germline): MNHEY, SMNVEV (reference sequence). V lost 6 bases and J lost 3, with 14 bases in between. This CDR3 is 14 amino acids long. The CDR3 sequence is CASSQHGSDYGYTF. CDR3 sequence (DNA): TGTGCCAGCAGCCAACACGGTTCGGACTATGGCTACACCTTC.

The chain joins TRBV4-1 to TRBJ2-3; D not certain. The V gene lost 5 bases and the J gene lost 1 base, with 16 bases spanning the gap. CDR1 and CDR2 (germline): MGHRA, YSYEKL. The CDR3 runs 16 residues. The CDR3 DNA reads as TGCGCCAGCAGCGTCACGGTACCGCCGGGCACAGATACGCAGTATTTT. Translating it yields CASSVTVPPGTDTQYF.

This chain links TRBV7-8 with TRBJ1-2; D not resolved. Germline V gene lookup returns CDR1 SGHVS and CDR2 FQNEAQ. Trimming stripped 5 bases from V and 4 bases from J, with 11 bases between. The CDR3 length is 13 residues. In DNA, the CDR3 is TGTGCCAGCAGCCCGGCATGGAGCTATGGCTACACCTTC. Protein: CASSPAWSYGYTF.

J is TRBJ2-5 and V is TRBV27; 9 bases match TRBD1. Germline V CDR1 and CDR2: MNHEY, SMNVEV (reference sequence). The junction had 3 bases not matched to a gene; V was cut back by 6 bases and J by 4 bases. The length of the CDR3 is 13 residues. The CDR3 DNA is TGTGCCAGCAGCACGGACAGGGGAGAGACCCAGTACTTC. Translated: CASSTDRGETQYF.